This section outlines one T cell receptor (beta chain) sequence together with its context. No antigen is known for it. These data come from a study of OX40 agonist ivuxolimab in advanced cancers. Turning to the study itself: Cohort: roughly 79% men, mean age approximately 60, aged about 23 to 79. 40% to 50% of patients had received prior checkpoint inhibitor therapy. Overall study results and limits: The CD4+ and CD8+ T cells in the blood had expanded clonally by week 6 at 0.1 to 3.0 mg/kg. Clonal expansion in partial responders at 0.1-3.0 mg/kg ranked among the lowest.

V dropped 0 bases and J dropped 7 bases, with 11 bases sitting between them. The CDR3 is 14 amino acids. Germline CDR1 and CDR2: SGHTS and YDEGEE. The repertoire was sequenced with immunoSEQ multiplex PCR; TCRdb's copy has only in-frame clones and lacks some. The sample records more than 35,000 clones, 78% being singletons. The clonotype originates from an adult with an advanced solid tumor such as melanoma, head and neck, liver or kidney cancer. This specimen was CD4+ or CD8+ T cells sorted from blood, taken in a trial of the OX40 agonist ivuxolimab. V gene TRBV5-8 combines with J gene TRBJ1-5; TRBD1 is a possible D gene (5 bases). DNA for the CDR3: TGTGCCAGCAGCTTGGCCTCCCCAGGGCAGCCCCAGCATTTT. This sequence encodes CASSLASPGQPQHF.